This is a list of T cell receptor beta chains from one sample in a study of T cell repertoires in cytomegalovirus infection. TCRdb used MiXCR to reprocess the reads, holding one entry per CDR3 protein. This sample has 310,000 or so distinct CDR3 sequences, with about 26% found just once. Sequenced input: PBMCs. Receptors originate from a human donor in good health (CMV status not recorded). Some clones in this sample may be carry-over from other donors' samples. Both conserved end residues are part of each CDR3. D genes are given only for firm matches. Some rows mark clone size as missing; the rest say once, few, many or name a class of expanded clone.

j_call	cdr3_length	v_call	d_call	clone_size	cdr3_aa	cdr3_nt
TRBJ2-1	16	TRBV20-1	NA	NA	CSARRADGAGYNEQFF	TGCAGTGCTAGAAGGGCGGACGGAGCAGGATACAATGAGCAGTTCTTC
TRBJ2-7	13	TRBV29-1	NA	NA	CSVRPDSPYEQYF	TGCAGCGTCAGACCCGACAGTCCCTACGAGCAGTACTTC
TRBJ2-7	14	TRBV7-2	TRBD2	many	CASSLVIREVEQYF	TGTGCCAGCAGCTTAGTGATACGGGAGGTTGAGCAGTACTTC
TRBJ2-5	14	TRBV14	NA	NA	CASSQDILSWTQYF	TGTGCCAGCAGCCAAGATATCCTCTCTTGGACCCAGTACTTC
TRBJ2-4	16	TRBV28	NA	NA	CASSYDRVIAKNIQYF	TGTGCCAGCAGTTATGACCGGGTGATAGCCAAAAACATTCAGTACTTC
TRBJ2-6	15	TRBV7-6	NA	NA	CASSPGLSGANVLTF	TGTGCCAGCAGCCCCGGCCTCTCTGGGGCCAACGTCCTGACTTTC
TRBJ2-7	11	TRBV6-2/TRBV6-3	NA	NA	CASSFRTSQYF	TGTGCCAGCAGTTTTCGGACTTCTCAGTACTTC
TRBJ2-1	18	TRBV4-1	TRBD2	NA	CASSQEGTSGTGNNEQFF	TGCGCCAGCAGCCAAGAGGGAACTAGCGGGACGGGCAACAATGAGCAGTTCTTC
TRBJ2-7	13	TRBV14	NA	many	CASSQTRDYEQYF	TGTGCCAGCAGCCAAACCCGGGACTACGAGCAGTACTTC
TRBJ1-3	14	TRBV19	NA	few	CASSSAGAGNTIYF	TGTGCCAGTAGCTCCGCGGGGGCTGGAAACACCATATATTTT
TRBJ1-2	14	TRBV29-1	NA	NA	CSVREQEDYYGYTF	TGCAGCGTTCGAGAACAGGAAGACTACTATGGCTACACCTTC
TRBJ2-2	17	TRBV7-2	NA	NA	CASSLGLTEIFTGELFF	TGTGCCAGCAGCTTAGGCCTTACAGAAATATTCACCGGGGAGCTGTTTTTT
TRBJ2-1	16	TRBV7-2	TRBD2	many	CASSLMGLAAYNEQFF	TGTGCCAGCAGCTTAATGGGACTAGCAGCCTACAATGAGCAGTTCTTC
TRBJ2-3	16	TRBV6-8	NA	NA	CASSSSPGLRTDTQYF	TGTGCCAGCAGTTCCTCACCGGGACTTCGCACAGATACGCAGTATTTT
TRBJ1-2	15	TRBV28	NA	NA	CASSFSGGYGYGYTF	TGTGCCAGCAGTTTCTCGGGGGGCTATGGCTATGGCTACACCTTC
TRBJ2-7	18	TRBV11-2	NA	NA	CASRGGGTDRRRPGEQYF	TGTGCCAGCAGGGGCGGGGGGACAGACCGCCGACGACCGGGGGAGCAGTACTTC
TRBJ1-3	14	TRBV6-1	NA	many	CASLSQGAGNTIYF	TGTGCCAGCCTTTCACAAGGCGCTGGAAACACCATATATTTT
TRBJ2-4	15	TRBV10-3	TRBD1	many	CAISDPGQGGGIQYF	TGTGCCATCAGTGATCCGGGACAGGGGGGAGGGATTCAGTACTTC
TRBJ2-3	15	TRBV11-2	TRBD2	NA	CASGASGGASDTQYF	TGTGCCAGCGGGGCTAGCGGGGGGGCATCAGATACGCAGTATTTT
TRBJ2-7	15	TRBV11-2	TRBD1	few	CASSAGRGQGYEQYF	TGTGCCAGCAGCGCTGGAAGGGGACAGGGCTACGAGCAGTACTTC
TRBJ2-4	17	TRBV28	NA	few	CASSIHTYRVGKNIQYF	TGTGCCAGCAGTATCCACACATACAGGGTCGGCAAAAACATTCAGTACTTC
TRBJ1-6	15	TRBV5-1	NA	NA	CASSLRAENNSPLHF	TGCGCCAGCAGCTTGAGGGCAGAAAATAATTCACCCCTCCACTTT
TRBJ2-1	14	TRBV6-2/TRBV6-3	TRBD2	many	CASTGGPTYNEQFF	TGTGCCAGCACGGGAGGGCCCACCTACAATGAGCAGTTCTTC
TRBJ2-5	15	TRBV4-1	NA	few	CASSQDWIGRETQYF	TGCGCCAGCAGCCAAGATTGGATCGGGCGAGAGACCCAGTACTTC
TRBJ2-7	14	TRBV6-2/TRBV6-3	NA	NA	CASTTSGRSYEQYF	TGTGCCAGCACCACAAGTGGACGGTCCTACGAGCAGTACTTC
TRBJ2-7	15	TRBV7-6	TRBD2	NA	CASSATSGSAYEQYF	TGTGCCAGCAGCGCTACTAGCGGGAGTGCCTACGAGCAGTACTTC
TRBJ1-1	13	TRBV28	TRBD1	NA	CASNRGQNTEAFF	TGTGCCAGCAATAGGGGGCAGAACACTGAAGCTTTCTTT
TRBJ2-1	18	TRBV7-2	TRBD2	many	CASSLGLAGGSYYNEQFF	TGTGCCAGCAGCTTAGGACTAGCGGGAGGGTCCTACTACAATGAGCAGTTCTTC
TRBJ2-2	14	TRBV5-1	NA	few	CASSGSVNTGELFF	TGCGCCAGCAGCGGGTCGGTGAACACCGGGGAGCTGTTTTTT
TRBJ2-7	16	TRBV27	TRBD2	few	CASSLSTREGRHEQYF	TGTGCCAGCAGTTTATCAACCCGGGAGGGCAGGCACGAGCAGTACTTC
TRBJ2-5	15	TRBV7-2	NA	many	CASSYRTGEWETQYF	TGTGCCAGCAGCTACCGGACGGGGGAGTGGGAGACCCAGTACTTC
TRBJ1-2	15	TRBV7-8	TRBD1	many	CASSLGVDRGGGYTF	TGTGCCAGCAGCTTAGGGGTAGACAGGGGAGGCGGCTACACCTTC
TRBJ2-2	13	TRBV2	NA	NA	CASRPRYTGELFF	TGTGCCAGCAGGCCCCGATACACCGGGGAGCTGTTTTTT
TRBJ2-1	16	TRBV7-8	TRBD2	NA	CASSASGTSGYNEQFF	TGTGCCAGCAGCGCCTCCGGGACTAGCGGATACAATGAGCAGTTCTTC
TRBJ1-1	15	TRBV6-6	TRBD1	many	CASSRTGGANTEAFF	TGTGCCAGCAGCCGGACAGGGGGCGCGAACACTGAAGCTTTCTTT
TRBJ2-5	15	TRBV11-2	TRBD2	NA	CASSSVAGGEETQYF	TGTGCCAGCAGCTCTGTGGCGGGAGGGGAAGAGACCCAGTACTTC
TRBJ1-1	14	TRBV4-2	NA	NA	CASSQDEGATEAFF	TGTGCCAGCAGCCAAGATGAAGGGGCTACTGAAGCTTTCTTT
TRBJ1-2	13	TRBV20-1	NA	NA	CSARGRMYDGYTF	TGCAGTGCTAGAGGGAGGATGTATGATGGCTACACCTTC
TRBJ2-2	14	TRBV5-5	NA	NA	CASSPYRESGELFF	TGTGCCAGCAGCCCCTATCGGGAGAGCGGGGAGCTGTTTTTT